These 22 T cell receptor beta chains originate from one sample sequenced in a study of identical twins. TCRdb used MiXCR to reprocess the 5' RACE reads, holding one entry per CDR3 protein. The table lists under 250,000 distinct CDR3 sequences, 6% to 8% of them singletons. These data were likewise used in another study, on yellow fever vaccine responses in identical twins.

The sequenced material came from CD8+ T cells sorted from blood. The receptors originated from a woman aged 18-30 years in good health.

This chain joins TRBV7-9 and TRBJ2-7; D is unclear. The CDR3 spans 14 residues. Trimming stripped 4 bases from V and 2 bases from J, with 12 bases between. Germline V gene data show CDR1 as SEHNR and CDR2 as FQNEAQ (reference sequence). The CDR3 DNA follows: TGTGCCAGCAGCTCCCCCGGGCCCCCCTACGAGCAGTACGTC. Translation gives CASSSPGPPYEQYV.

This clonotype was picked up many times. In DNA, the CDR3 is TGCAGCGTTTTTGTGGGATACGAGCAGTACTTC. Protein: CSVFVGYEQYF. This chain links TRBV29-1 with TRBJ2-7, with D hard to call. The CDR3 spans 11 residues. Trimming removed 5 bases from V and 4 bases from J, with 9 bases in between. The germline CDR1 and CDR2 sequences are SQVTM and ANQGSEA.

The chain links TRBV7-3 to TRBJ2-2, with 10 bases lining up with TRBD2. The CDR3 covers 18 residues. The J segment lost 1 base and the V segment lost 2 bases, leaving 7 bases of the junction unmatched. The germline CDR1 and CDR2 sequences are SGHTA and FQGTGA. The CDR3 region is CASSLLSASGGNTGELFF. The CDR3, as DNA: TGTGCCAGCAGCTTACTCTCCGCTAGCGGGGGGAACACCGGGGAGCTGTTTTTT.

This clonotype was observed a handful of times. The chain couples TRBV5-1 to TRBJ2-7; D unresolved. The CDR3 is 13 amino acids. Germline loops: CDR1 SGHRS, CDR2 YFSETQ. Trimming took 2 bases from V and 3 from J, leaving 9 bases between them. The CDR3 sequence is CASSFRTGYEQYF. In DNA, the CDR3 is TGCGCCAGCAGCTTTAGGACGGGCTACGAGCAGTACTTC.

This clonotype was seen more than once but under ten times. This chain links TRBV20-1 with TRBJ1-4, with D tentatively TRBD1 (5 bases). The CDR3 sequence is 14 residues long. Per the germline V gene, CDR1 is DFQATT and CDR2 is SNEGSKA (reference sequence). Trimming pared 6 bases from V and 2 bases from J, leaving 13 bases between. CDR3 sequence reads: CSARVGDTNEKLFF. CDR3 nucleotide sequence: TGCAGTGCCCGCGTTGGGGACACTAATGAAAAACTGTTTTTT.

The chain combines TRBV12-3 or TRBV12-4 with TRBJ2-5; D is undetermined. This CDR3 is built from 11 residues. Trimming took off 1 base at V and 10 bases at J, with 7 bases between the two ends. The CDR3 nucleotides read TGTGCCAGCAGTTTAGTGGGGTTCCAGTACTTC. Its translation: CASSLVGFQYF.

The V call is TRBV7-6, the J call TRBJ2-2, with 7 bases lining up with TRBD2. Germline lookup yields CDR1 SGHVS and CDR2 FNYEAQ. The V segment lost 5 bases and the J segment 5 bases; nucleotides outside the gene matches: 5. The CDR3 runs 14 residues. The CDR3 loop is CASSPRGETGELFF. The CDR3 DNA reads TGTGCCAGCAGCCCTCGGGGGGAAACCGGGGAGCTGTTTTTT. The full variable domain, rest sourced from reference TRBV7-6 and TRBJ2-2, is GAGVSQSPRYKVTKRGQDVALRCDPISGHVSLYWYRQALGQGPEFLTYFNYEAQQDKSGLPNDRFSAERPEGSISTLTIQRTEQRDSAMYRCASSPRGETGELFFGEGSRLTVL.

The V call is TRBV4-1, the J call TRBJ2-7; TRBD2 matches at 12 bases. Germline CDR1 MGHRA, CDR2 YSYEKL. Trimming took 1 base from V and 3 from J; bases not matched to a gene: 7. This CDR3 has 17 amino acids. CDR3 sequence: CASSQGASGRAVYEQYF. As DNA, the CDR3 is TGCGCCAGCAGCCAAGGGGCTAGCGGGAGGGCGGTCTACGAGCAGTACTTC.

This clonotype appeared a few times. This chain uses TRBV29-1 with TRBJ1-1, with D possibly TRBD1 on 5 matching bases. This CDR3 has 12 amino acids. The V end lost 7 bases, the J end lost 4 bases, and 13 bases lay between the germline ends. Looked up from germline, CDR1 is SQVTM and CDR2 is ANQGSEA. The CDR3 here is CSAQSGTTEAFF. DNA for the CDR3: TGCAGCGCCCAGAGCGGGACCACTGAAGCTTTCTTT.

This clonotype came up many times. V gene TRBV7-9 combines with J gene TRBJ1-3; D remains ambiguous. V lost 1 base to trimming and J lost 1 base, with 5 bases between them. The V gene's germline CDR1 is SEHNR and CDR2 FQNEAQ (reference sequence). This CDR3 is built from 14 residues. Here the CDR3 DNA reads TGTGCCAGCAGCTTAGTTGGTTCTGGAAACACCATATATTTT. Translating it yields CASSLVGSGNTIYF.

This clonotype has a count of ten or more. This chain joins TRBV4-1 and TRBJ1-3; D is perhaps TRBD1 (5 bases). V dropped 1 base and J dropped 3 bases, with 13 bases sitting between them. The CDR3 is 16 residues long. Germline values: CDR1 MGHRA, CDR2 YSYEKL. The CDR3 nucleotides read TGCGCCAGCAGCCAAGGGGCTGGCAGGGATGGAAACACCATATATTTT. This gives the protein CASSQGAGRDGNTIYF.

Ten or more counts support this clonotype. V usage is TRBV12-3 or TRBV12-4 and J usage is TRBJ1-1; D may be TRBD1 (6 bases). There are 15 residues in the CDR3. The V end was cut by 5 bases, the J end by 2 bases, with 15 bases between. CDR3 region: CASSPPDRINTEAFF. The CDR3 region has the DNA TGTGCCAGCAGTCCGCCGGACAGAATTAACACTGAAGCTTTCTTT.

This clonotype has at least ten counts. The chain has TRBV12-3 or TRBV12-4 and TRBJ1-5; 9 bases agree with TRBD1. The V gene end was trimmed by 6 bases and the J gene end by 7 bases; junction bases not matched to a gene: 4. The length of the CDR3 is 13 residues. The CDR3, as DNA: TGTGCCAGCAGGGGACAGGGTGGGCAGCCCCAGCATTTT. This encodes CASRGQGGQPQHF.

This clonotype was detected many times. V is TRBV12-3 or TRBV12-4 and J is TRBJ2-2; D call uncertain. With 7 bases removed from V and 2 bases from J, the gap between germline ends came to 17 bases. CDR3 length: 16 amino acids. CDR3 sequence: CASTPSPVRNTGELFF. For the CDR3, the DNA is TGTGCCAGCACCCCGTCCCCGGTGAGAAACACCGGGGAGCTGTTTTTT.

Ten or more counts support this clonotype. The chain uses TRBV4-1 and TRBJ1-5; 11 positions agree with TRBD1. V lost 0 bases and J lost 7; bases outside the gene matches: 8. The CDR3 runs 17 residues. Per the germline V gene, CDR1 is MGHRA and CDR2 is YSYEKL. CDR3 loop: CASSQDRDRGIEQPQHF. CDR3 bases: TGCGCCAGCAGCCAAGATAGGGACAGGGGGATTGAGCAGCCCCAGCATTTT.

The CDR3 DNA follows: TGCGCCAGCAGTAGGGGGGGGACCCAGTACTTC. It codes for CASSRGGTQYF. The chain carries TRBV5-1 and TRBJ2-5; D is possibly TRBD2 (7 bases). V lost 5 bases and J lost 7, with 9 bases in between. The CDR3 length is 11 residues. The germline gives CDR1 SGHRS, CDR2 YFSETQ. Supplemented by reference TRBV5-1 and TRBJ2-5, the full variable domain reads KAGVTQTPRYLIKTRGQQVTLSCSPISGHRSVSWYQQTPGQGLQFLFEYFSETQRNKGNFPGRFSGRQFSNSRSEMNVSTLELGDSALYLCASSRGGTQYFGPGTRLLVL.

This rearrangement joins TRBV7-7 to TRBJ2-7, with 10 positions matching TRBD1. In germline, CDR1 is SSHAT, CDR2 FNYEAQ (reference sequence). This CDR3 is built from 17 residues. With 5 bases clipped from V and 2 bases from J, the junction kept 12 bases outside the gene matches. CDR3 in amino acids: CASSPYRTGGAPYEQYV. The CDR3 DNA reads TGTGCCAGCAGCCCCTACAGGACAGGGGGGGCCCCCTACGAGCAGTACGTC.

This chain's CDR3 is CASSYGINTGELFF. CDR3 sequence (DNA): TGTGCCAGCAGTTACGGGATTAACACCGGGGAGCTGTTTTTT. The J gene is TRBJ2-2, the V gene TRBV6-5; D call uncertain. This CDR3 has 14 amino acids. Germline CDR1 and CDR2: MNHEY and SVGAGI. Deletions cut 2 bases from V and 2 bases from J, with 6 bases between.

The V gene is TRBV12-3 or TRBV12-4, the J gene TRBJ2-7, with D possibly matching TRBD1 (6 bases). This CDR3 comprises 16 residues. Between the trimmed V and J ends, which lost 5 bases and 3 bases, there was a span of 20 bases. This CDR3 is CASSPPTGNFFYEQYF. CDR3 bases: TGTGCCAGCAGTCCCCCGACAGGAAATTTTTTCTACGAGCAGTACTTC.

This clonotype was counted ten times or more. V is TRBV7-9 and J is TRBJ2-1; TRBD1 might be the D (6 bases). V lost 4 bases and J 12 bases, leaving 22 bases between the germline ends. Looked up from germline, CDR1 is SEHNR and CDR2 is FQNEAQ (reference sequence). The CDR3 length is 15 residues. CDR3 region: CASSSYVRDPRGQFF. The CDR3 region has the DNA TGTGCCAGCAGCTCGTACGTTAGGGACCCCAGGGGGCAGTTCTTC.

This clonotype has just a few counts. The chain uses TRBV12-3 or TRBV12-4 and TRBJ2-7; TRBD2 matches 8 bases. The CDR3 has 14 amino acids. With 6 bases clipped from V and 7 bases from J, the junction kept 11 bases outside the gene matches. The CDR3 DNA reads TGTGCCAGCAGCTGGGGCGGGAGGCCGAGAGAGCAGTACTTC. Translating gives CASSWGGRPREQYF.

The V call is TRBV5-1, the J call TRBJ2-1; TRBD2 matches at 15 bases. The length of the CDR3 is 17 residues. Trimming took 4 bases from V and 3 from J; bases not matched to a gene: 5. Germline-derived CDR1 and CDR2 are SGHRS and YFSETQ. Here the CDR3 DNA reads TGCGCCAGCAGCCAAAGGACTAGCGGGGGGGACTACAATGAGCAGTTCTTC. Protein sequence: CASSQRTSGGDYNEQFF.